The 32 T cell receptor beta chains below come from one sample, sequenced in a study of blood T cell repertoires in COVID-19. Profiling relied on immunoSEQ multiplex PCR, and the TCRdb table lists in-frame clones only, not all of them. The sample lists tens of thousands of clones; approximately 80% were seen once. What was sequenced was peripheral blood. The receptors here all came from a man aged 45-65 years with active or convalescent COVID-19.

V is TRBV29-1 and J is TRBJ2-3; D perhaps matches TRBD1 (5 bases). This CDR3 contains 16 residues. Germline-derived CDR1 and CDR2 are SQVTM and ANQGSEA. V was cut by 1 base and J by 4 bases, with 18 bases left in between. In DNA, the CDR3 is TGCAGCGTTGAAGTGGGGCGAGCAGGGAAATCAGATACGCAGTATTTT. Translating it yields CSVEVGRAGKSDTQYF.

The chain uses TRBV18 and TRBJ2-2, with a possible D match to TRBD1 (7 bases). The CDR3 is 17 amino acids. V lost 4 bases and J 0 bases, leaving 15 bases between the germline ends. Germline V gives CDR1 KGHSH, CDR2 LQKENI. The CDR3 DNA sequence: TGTGCCAGCTCACTAGATGACAGGGAGGCGAACACCGGGGAGCTGTTTTTT. It yields the protein CASSLDDREANTGELFF.

The CDR3 reads CAISDEQPNSPLHF. CDR3 in DNA: TGTGCCATCAGTGATGAACAACCTAATTCACCCCTCCACTTT. This chain uses TRBV10-3 with TRBJ1-6, with no clear D. CDR3 size: 14 residues. V was clipped by 3 bases and J by 6 bases, with 9 bases between them. The germline CDR1 and CDR2 sequences are ENHRY and SYGVKD.

The V gene is TRBV10-1, the J gene TRBJ1-1; D gene ambiguous. Germline V gives CDR1 WNHNN, CDR2 SYGVQD (reference sequence). Trimming removed 0 bases at V and 1 base at J, with 6 bases between. The CDR3 totals 14 residues. The CDR3 DNA reads as TGCGCCAGCAGTGAGTCGGGCAGGAACACTGAAGCTTTCTTT. It is translated as CASSESGRNTEAFF.

The CDR3 sequence: CASSLRGTSTDTQYF. The CDR3 bases are TGTGCCAGCAGTCTCCGGGGGACTAGCACAGATACGCAGTATTTT. The chain links TRBV6-6 to TRBJ2-3, with D possibly matching TRBD2 (6 bases). The CDR3 contains 15 residues. From germline, CDR1 is MNHNY and CDR2 SVGAGI (reference sequence). With 5 bases removed from V and 0 bases from J, the gap between germline ends came to 12 bases.

The rearrangement joins TRBV19 to TRBJ2-3; 7 nucleotides agree with TRBD1. V lost 4 bases and J lost 6; bases outside the gene matches: 4. Germline V gives CDR1 LNHDA, CDR2 SQIVND (reference sequence). The CDR3 consists of 13 residues. The CDR3 protein is CASSNDRVDTQYF. The CDR3 DNA is TGTGCCAGTAGTAACGACAGGGTGGATACGCAGTATTTT.

The rearrangement links TRBV6-1 to TRBJ1-2, with a possible D match to TRBD1 (6 bases). With 3 bases removed from V and 0 bases from J, the gap between germline ends came to 11 bases. The CDR3 extends over 15 amino acids. Germline V CDR1 and CDR2: MNHNS, SASEGT. The CDR3 region has the DNA TGTGCCAGCAGTGATGTAGCAGGGGCTAACTATGGCTACACCTTC. Translation: CASSDVAGANYGYTF.

The chain uses TRBV9 and TRBJ2-5; D possibly corresponds to TRBD2 (6 bases). This CDR3 has 17 residues. The V end lost 0 bases, the J end lost 5 bases, and 20 bases lay between the germline ends. Germline CDR1 is SGDLS and CDR2 is YYNGEE. CDR3 sequence reads: CASSVERGGVFSETQYF. The CDR3 bases are TGTGCCAGCAGCGTAGAGAGGGGCGGGGTTTTCTCCGAGACCCAGTACTTC.

The chain couples TRBV6-1 to TRBJ1-3; the D gene is possibly TRBD1 (5 bases). Germline V gene sequence: CDR1 MNHNS, CDR2 SASEGT. CDR3 length: 16 residues. Trimming removed 1 base at V and 2 bases at J, with 12 bases between. For the CDR3, the DNA is TGTGCCAGCAGTGAAGAGGGGCGATCTACTGGAAACACCATATATTTT. The encoded protein is CASSEEGRSTGNTIYF.

The chain is built from TRBV29-1 and TRBJ2-3; the D gene is possibly TRBD1 (6 bases). The V and J ends lost 3 bases and 0 bases respectively, with 13 bases between them. The CDR3 runs 15 residues. Germline-derived CDR1 and CDR2 are SQVTM and ANQGSEA. CDR3 DNA sequence: TGCAGCGTTGAGGTTCTGGGACATAGCACAGATACGCAGTATTTT. Translated: CSVEVLGHSTDTQYF.

The chain links TRBV5-4 to TRBJ2-2, with 10 positions matching TRBD2. With V trimmed by 4 bases and J by 3 bases, 6 bases remained unmatched. Germline-derived CDR1 and CDR2 are SGHNT and YYREEE (reference sequence). The CDR3 contains 16 residues. In DNA, the CDR3 is TGTGCCAGCAGCATCAGCGGGGGGGTGCACACCGGGGAGCTGTTTTTT. Encoded protein: CASSISGGVHTGELFF. Based on the CDR3 plus reference TRBV5-4 and TRBJ2-2, the full variable domain is ETGVTQSPTHLIKTRGQQVTLRCSSQSGHNTVSWYQQALGQGPQFIFQYYREEENGRGNFPPRFSGLQFPNYSSELNVNALELDDSALYLCASSISGGVHTGELFFGEGSRLTVL.

This rearrangement joins TRBV5-1 to TRBJ2-5, with TRBD2 matching over 11 bases. This CDR3 is 17 amino acids long. V gave up 0 bases and J gave up 5 bases; unmatched junction bases: 9. Germline V gene sequence: CDR1 SGHRS, CDR2 YFSETQ. The CDR3 loop reads CASSLETSGGPSETQYF. The CDR3 DNA sequence: TGCGCCAGCAGCTTGGAAACTAGCGGGGGCCCCTCGGAGACCCAGTACTTC. The entire variable domain, with the rest obtained from reference TRBV5-1 and TRBJ2-5, is as follows: KAGVTQTPRYLIKTRGQQVTLSCSPISGHRSVSWYQQTPGQGLQFLFEYFSETQRNKGNFPGRFSGRQFSNSRSEMNVSTLELGDSALYLCASSLETSGGPSETQYFGPGTRLLVL.

The CDR3 DNA sequence: TGTGCCACCGTCCGTCTACTAGCGGGGGGGAATGAGCAGTTCTTC. This encodes CATVRLLAGGNEQFF. The chain combines TRBV15 with TRBJ2-1; the match to TRBD2 covers 13 bases. Losses at the gene ends were 8 bases for V and 7 bases for J; bases not matched to a gene: 8. CDR1 LNHNV and CDR2 YYDKDF come from the germline V gene (reference sequence). This CDR3 is 15 amino acids long.

The rearrangement links TRBV13 to TRBJ2-3, with TRBD2 matching over 11 bases. This CDR3 region has 14 residues. Germline CDR1 PRHDT, CDR2 FYEKMQ (reference sequence). The V gene end was trimmed by 3 bases and the J gene end by 11 bases; junction bases not matched to a gene: 7. This CDR3 reads CASSLGLAGGMQYF. Here the CDR3 DNA reads TGTGCCAGCAGCTTGGGGCTAGCGGGGGGTATGCAGTATTTT.

The V gene is TRBV27, the J gene TRBJ1-2, with TRBD1 matching over 8 bases. The CDR3 runs 15 residues. CDR1 is MNHEY and CDR2 is SMNVEV in the germline V gene (reference sequence). J was trimmed by 7 bases and V by 5 bases; bases with no gene match: 12. This CDR3 reads CASSPQGQGFFGYTF. The CDR3 DNA is TGTGCCAGCAGTCCCCAAGGACAGGGATTTTTTGGCTACACCTTC.

V and J are TRBV5-5 and TRBJ1-4; D unresolved. CDR1 and CDR2 from the germline V gene are SGHKS and YYEKEE (reference sequence). This CDR3 contains 15 residues. V was shortened by 4 bases and J by 1 base, with 11 bases between the two germline ends. CDR3 residues: CASSRNSGTNEKLFF. CDR3 nucleotide sequence: TGTGCCAGCAGCCGAAATTCGGGAACTAATGAAAAACTGTTTTTT.

J is TRBJ2-3 and V is TRBV2; the D gene is possibly TRBD2 (6 bases). The CDR3 extends over 16 amino acids. The germline V gene has CDR1 SNHLY and CDR2 FYNNEI. Between the trimmed V and J ends, which lost 1 base and 0 bases, there was a span of 11 bases. CDR3 sequence reads: CASSEDGGRSTDTQYF. The CDR3 bases are TGTGCCAGCAGTGAAGATGGGGGGAGAAGCACAGATACGCAGTATTTT. Full variable domain (rest looked up from reference TRBV2 and TRBJ2-3): EPEVTQTPSHQVTQMGQEVILRCVPISNHLYFYWYRQILGQKVEFLVSFYNNEISEKSEIFDDQFSVERPDGSNFTLKIRSTKLEDSAMYFCASSEDGGRSTDTQYFGPGTRLTVL.

This chain links TRBV2 with TRBJ2-7; D gene uncertain. Germline CDR1 and CDR2: SNHLY and FYNNEI. The CDR3 runs to 13 residues. V was trimmed by 4 bases and J by 3 bases, leaving 10 bases between them. CDR3 in amino acids: CASSGHGIYEQYF. CDR3 bases: TGTGCCAGCAGTGGACATGGAATCTACGAGCAGTACTTC.

In nucleotides, the CDR3 is TGTGCCAGCAGTAGGAGACAGGTGAACACTGAAGCTTTCTTT. Translated, it gives CASSRRQVNTEAFF. V gene TRBV6-6 combines with J gene TRBJ1-1; TRBD1 might be the D (6 bases). Looked up from germline, CDR1 is MNHNY and CDR2 is SVGAGI (reference sequence). The length of the CDR3 is 14 residues. Trimming left V 5 bases short and J 0 bases short, with 10 bases between.

This clone was counted between two and nine times. V is TRBV27 and J is TRBJ1-2; D may be TRBD1 (5 bases). Germline assignment: CDR1 MNHEY and CDR2 SMNVEV (reference sequence). The V end lost 6 bases, the J end lost 1 base, and 12 bases lay between the germline ends. The CDR3 is made up of 14 amino acids. CDR3: CASRTVGGNYGYTF. Written as DNA, the CDR3 is TGTGCCAGCAGGACGGTCGGGGGTAACTATGGCTACACCTTC.

The rearrangement links TRBV5-8 to TRBJ1-2; D possibly corresponds to TRBD1 (5 bases). Germline-derived CDR1 and CDR2 are SGHTS and YDEGEE. CDR3 size: 14 residues. V was pared by 4 bases and J by 6 bases, with 16 bases between. The CDR3 region is CASSGLRGGDGYTF. The CDR3 coding sequence is TGTGCCAGCAGCGGTTTAAGGGGAGGGGATGGCTACACCTTC.

The chain combines TRBV11-3 with TRBJ2-6, with D unclear. The CDR3 is 16 residues long. Trimming removed 1 base at V and 6 bases at J, with 13 bases between. Germline V gene lookup returns CDR1 SGHNT and CDR2 YENEEA. CDR3 in amino acids: CASSLVLAGEANVLTF. As DNA, the CDR3 is TGTGCCAGCAGCTTAGTTTTAGCTGGTGAGGCCAACGTCCTGACTTTC.

This clone was seen only once. The chain couples TRBV6-5 to TRBJ1-1, with D possibly being TRBD1 (5 bases). Trimming removed 5 bases from V and 0 bases from J, with 7 bases in between. CDR3 length equals 13 residues. The germline CDR1 and CDR2 sequences are MNHEY and SVGAGI. CDR3 bases: TGTGCCAGCAGTACGACAGTGAACACTGAAGCTTTCTTT. Translating gives CASSTTVNTEAFF.

CDR3 bases: TGTGCTAGTGGTCCCGACAGGGCGGATACGCAGTATTTT. Protein: CASGPDRADTQYF. This sequence joins TRBV12-5 and TRBJ2-3, with TRBD1 identical over 7 bases. The CDR3 extends over 13 amino acids. Germline CDR1 and CDR2: LGHNT and FRNRAP. The V segment lost 5 bases and the J segment 6 bases; nucleotides outside the gene matches: 5.

A few counts support this clone. The rearrangement uses TRBV15 and TRBJ2-7, with D perhaps TRBD2 (5 bases). V was clipped by 4 bases and J by 7 bases, with 14 bases between them. Germline-derived CDR1 and CDR2 are LNHNV and YYDKDF (reference sequence). The CDR3 runs 13 residues. CDR3: CATSIWLGGEQYF. The CDR3 DNA sequence: TGTGCCACCAGCATTTGGTTGGGCGGGGAGCAGTACTTC.

The genes are TRBV2 and TRBJ1-2, with D perhaps matching TRBD1 (6 bases). Between the trimmed V and J ends, which lost 6 bases and 6 bases, there was a span of 8 bases. This CDR3 has 11 amino acids. Germline CDR1 is SNHLY and CDR2 is FYNNEI. CDR3 region: CASRQGNGYTF. For the CDR3, the DNA is TGTGCCAGCAGACAGGGTAATGGCTACACCTTC.

The genes are TRBV5-6 and TRBJ2-1; D remains ambiguous. The germline gives CDR1 SGHDT, CDR2 YYEEEE. The length of the CDR3 is 13 residues. Trimming removed 4 bases at V and 3 bases at J, with 8 bases between. This chain's CDR3 is CASSGVGYNEQFF. In nucleotides, the CDR3 is TGTGCCAGCAGCGGAGTCGGCTACAATGAGCAGTTCTTC.

The CDR3 loop reads CASSGPGHSSGSPLHF. For the CDR3, the DNA is TGTGCCAGCAGTGGACCGGGACATTCTTCGGGCTCACCCCTCCACTTT. The chain is built from TRBV2 and TRBJ1-6, with D perhaps matching TRBD1 (6 bases). The germline V gene encodes CDR1 SNHLY and CDR2 FYNNEI. The CDR3 has 16 residues. The V and J ends lost 4 bases and 10 bases respectively, with 20 bases between them.

This clone was picked up one time. The gene calls are TRBV7-9 and TRBJ1-1, with 7 nucleotides matching TRBD1. The junction had 9 bases not matched to a gene; V was cut back by 3 bases and J by 5 bases. Germline V CDR1 and CDR2: SEHNR, FQNEAQ (reference sequence). The CDR3 loop spans 15 amino acids. The CDR3 DNA sequence: TGTGCCAGCAGCTTCCCGACAGGGTTGAGGACTGAAGCTTTCTTT. This encodes CASSFPTGLRTEAFF.

This clone appeared once. This sequence joins TRBV3-1 (or the pseudogene TRBV3-2) and TRBJ2-5; 13 nucleotides line up with TRBD2. Trimming cost V 1 base and J 2 bases; bases outside gene matches: 1. The CDR3 covers 16 residues. CDR1 LGHDT and CDR2 YNNKEL come from the germline V gene (reference sequence). The CDR3 loop is CASSQGLAGGQETQYF. The CDR3 bases are TGTGCCAGCAGCCAAGGACTAGCGGGGGGACAAGAGACCCAGTACTTC.

This clone was seen more than once but under ten times. The chain joins TRBV15 to TRBJ2-2; 9 nucleotides agree with TRBD1. The CDR3 totals 16 residues. The germline V gene encodes CDR1 LNHNV and CDR2 YYDKDF (reference sequence). The ends lost 1 base at V and 5 bases at J; junction bases unmatched: 5. DNA of the CDR3: TGTGCCACCAGCAGAGGGGGACAGGGAAGGACCGGGGAGCTGTTTTTT. Its translation is CATSRGGQGRTGELFF.

CDR3 loop: CASSSQTGGTEAFF. As DNA, the CDR3 is TGTGCCAGCAGTTCCCAGACAGGGGGCACTGAAGCTTTCTTT. This chain links TRBV6-5 with TRBJ1-1, with 9 bases fitting TRBD1. The V gene's germline CDR1 is MNHEY and CDR2 SVGAGI. The CDR3 covers 14 residues. V trimming: 4 bases; J trimming: 4 bases; junction bases outside the gene matches: 4.